Listed here are 5 T cell receptor beta chains from one sample, sequenced in a study of T-cell reconstitution after alpha-beta-depleted transplantation in children. A TCRbeta library incorporating unique molecular identifiers was prepared. TCRdb reanalysed the PCR reads using MiXCR and keeps one entry per CDR3 protein. This sample has around 580,000 distinct CDR3 sequences; 23% occur once, and the top ten carry 13% to 15%. Sample: PBMCs, mostly from graft donor cells, taken 360 days after TCRalphabeta/CD19-depleted stem cell transplant. These receptors originate from a boy in the first two years of life who had a stem cell transplant for acute myeloid leukemia, so the T cells may come from the graft donor.

This clonotype was seen a handful of times. This chain uses TRBV20-1 with TRBJ2-7; 7 bases agree with TRBD2. After removal of 1 base from V and 0 bases from J, the junction contained 9 bases not matched to a gene. The CDR3 has 16 amino acids. Germline CDR1 DFQATT, CDR2 SNEGSKA (reference sequence). DNA for the CDR3: TGCAGTGCTAGAGTCAGACCGGGACTAAACTCCTACGAGCAGTACTTC. Protein sequence: CSARVRPGLNSYEQYF.

This clonotype was observed a handful of times. The chain uses TRBV29-1 and TRBJ2-3; weak D call: TRBD2 (6 bases). CDR1 and CDR2 (germline): SQVTM, ANQGSEA. Trimming took off 1 base at V and 2 bases at J, with 19 bases between the two ends. The CDR3 covers 17 residues. Here the CDR3 DNA reads TGCAGCGTTGAAGGAGAGGTTCGGGGGAGATTCACAGATACGCAGTATTTT. As protein: CSVEGEVRGRFTDTQYF.

This clonotype was picked up many times. The V call is TRBV20-1, the J call TRBJ2-7; 9 bases map to TRBD2. Looked up from germline, CDR1 is DFQATT and CDR2 is SNEGSKA (reference sequence). V shed 3 bases, J shed 2 bases, and the junction held 8 bases outside the gene matches. This CDR3 spans 15 amino acids. The CDR3 nucleotides read TGCAGTGCTAGTGCATTAGCGGGGGTCACCTACGAGCAGTACTTC. Translating gives CSASALAGVTYEQYF.

Only a few counts were recorded for this clonotype. The chain couples TRBV11-2 to TRBJ2-1; 9 bases line up with TRBD2. Germline lookup yields CDR1 SGHAT and CDR2 FQNNGV. The CDR3 has 16 residues. The V segment lost 2 bases and the J segment 4 bases; nucleotides outside the gene matches: 6. The CDR3: CASSLSGGGAYNEQFF. As DNA, the CDR3 is TGTGCCAGCAGCTTATCGGGCGGGGGGGCTTACAATGAGCAGTTCTTC.

The chain joins TRBV5-1 to TRBJ2-5; D is tentatively TRBD1 or TRBD2 (5 bases each). Deletions cut 0 bases from V and 1 base from J, with 10 bases between. CDR3 length: 15 amino acids. Germline V gene sequence: CDR1 SGHRS, CDR2 YFSETQ. DNA of the CDR3: TGCGCCAGCAGCTTGGTGGGGGTCCTCCAAGAGACCCAGTACTTC. Its protein is CASSLVGVLQETQYF.